This is a list of T cell receptor beta chains from one sample in a study of OX40 agonist ivuxolimab in advanced cancers. The table came from immunoSEQ multiplex PCR; TCRdb's copy has only in-frame clones and leaves some out. This repertoire shows roughly 47,000 clones, roughly nine tenths found once; its top ten account for 10% to 15%. The sample in question was CD4+ or CD8+ T cells sorted from blood, obtained in a trial of the OX40 agonist ivuxolimab. Receptors originate from an adult with an advanced solid tumor such as melanoma, head and neck, liver or kidney cancer. Both conserved end residues are part of each CDR3. Each record gives: D gene, clone size, J gene, V gene, CDR3 protein, CDR3 DNA. The D gene is left open where the match is weak. Clone size is given for some rows only: seen once, a few or many times, or a class if the clone is expanded.

TRBD1 NA TRBJ2-5 TRBV5-4 CASSFMTGGETQYF TGTGCCAGCAGCTTTATGACAGGGGGAGAGACCCAGTACTTC
NA NA TRBJ2-5 TRBV21-1 CASSKQGTRQETQYF TGTGCCAGCAGCAAACAGGGGACTAGACAAGAGACCCAGTACTTC
NA NA TRBJ1-2 TRBV7-8 CASSSGLGGTNYGYTF TGTGCCAGCAGCTCCGGACTGGGGGGCACTAACTATGGCTACACCTTC
TRBD1 NA TRBJ2-7 TRBV7-9 CASSSPPGGEQYF TGTGCCAGCAGCTCTCCCCCAGGGGGCGAGCAGTACTTC
NA NA TRBJ1-1 TRBV11-3 CASSLRQMNTEAFF TGTGCCAGCAGCTTAAGGCAGATGAACACTGAAGCTTTCTTT
NA NA TRBJ1-1 TRBV11-2 CASSLSRGSGTEAFF TGTGCCAGCAGCTTATCGAGGGGATCGGGGACTGAAGCTTTCTTT
NA few TRBJ1-2 TRBV7-9 CASSLVGYGYTF TGTGCCAGCAGCTTAGTAGGCTATGGCTACACCTTC
NA NA TRBJ1-2 TRBV6-5 CASNYGGFNYGYTF TGTGCCAGCAATTACGGGGGATTCAACTATGGCTACACCTTC
TRBD1 NA TRBJ2-1 TRBV4-3 CASSQEGTGPYNEQFF TGCGCCAGCAGCCAAGAGGGGACAGGGCCCTACAATGAGCAGTTCTTC
NA NA TRBJ2-1 TRBV6-4 CASSEGNGPGNEQFF TGTGCCAGCAGTGAGGGTAATGGGCCTGGCAATGAGCAGTTCTTC
NA NA TRBJ1-1 TRBV27 CASSLWQGGTEAFF TGTGCCAGCAGTTTATGGCAGGGCGGCACTGAAGCTTTCTTT
TRBD1 NA TRBJ2-2 TRBV2 CASRRQGETGELFF TGTGCCAGCAGAAGACAGGGGGAAACCGGGGAGCTGTTTTTT
NA NA TRBJ2-2 TRBV6-6 CASSYLAGTTGELFF TGTGCCAGCAGTTATTTGGCAGGAACAACCGGGGAGCTGTTTTTT
NA NA TRBJ2-1 TRBV19 CASSLYRDEQFF TGTGCCAGTAGTCTCTATAGAGATGAGCAGTTCTTC
NA NA TRBJ1-1 TRBV19 CASSISGAMNTEAFF TGTGCCAGTAGTATCTCAGGGGCTATGAACACTGAAGCTTTCTTT
NA medium-sized TRBJ2-1 TRBV6-5 CATEKQGYEQFF TGTGCGACCGAAAAACAGGGATATGAGCAGTTCTTC
TRBD2 NA TRBJ2-1 TRBV4-3 CASSQDRGGAYNEQFF TGCGCCAGCAGCCAAGATCGGGGGGGCGCCTACAATGAGCAGTTCTTC
NA NA TRBJ2-1 TRBV19 CASSIENGIGDNEQFF TGTGCCAGTAGTATAGAGAACGGGATTGGGGACAATGAGCAGTTCTTC
NA NA TRBJ2-1 TRBV6-1 CASSARTQPLYNEQFF TGTGCCAGCAGTGCACGGACTCAGCCCCTTTACAATGAGCAGTTCTTC
NA NA TRBJ2-3 TRBV9 CASSGDTQYF TGTGCCAGCAGCGGAGATACGCAGTATTTT
NA NA TRBJ2-7 TRBV27 CASSPRPGRLSYEQYF TGTGCCAGCAGTCCGAGACCGGGACGGTTATCCTACGAGCAGTACTTC
TRBD1 NA TRBJ1-6 TRBV27 CASSYRQGHNSPLHF TGTGCCAGCAGTTACCGACAGGGACATAATTCACCCCTCCACTTT
NA NA TRBJ2-1 TRBV30 CASTPPGDSYNEQFF TGTGCCTCCACCCCTCCGGGCGACAGCTACAATGAGCAGTTCTTC
NA NA TRBJ1-2 TRBV13 CASSLGTAVYGYTF TGTGCCAGCAGCTTAGGGACAGCCGTTTATGGCTACACCTTC
TRBD1 NA TRBJ2-7 TRBV27 CASSLWDRAYEQYF TGTGCCAGCAGTTTATGGGACAGGGCCTACGAGCAGTACTTC